The next 22 T cell receptor beta chains were all read from a single sample in a study of T cells in women clearing cervical HPV infection. This table comes from immunoSEQ multiplex PCR, and its TCRdb copy is limited to in-frame clones, with some not included. In total, the table holds 25,000 to 35,000 clones. Sequenced sample: blood buffy coat. Source of these receptors: a woman aged 18-70 years with a cervical HPV16 infection that either progressed to CIN3+ or cleared (not recorded which).

The CDR3 bases that were read are TGTGCCAGCTCACCTGGGACTAGCGGGAGTGGACAAGAGACC. This gives the protein CASSPGTSGSGQET. The complete CDR3 protein is CASSPGTSGSGQETQYF. The chain joins TRBV18 to TRBJ2-5, with 14 bases matching TRBD2. Coverage ceases 3 residues before the CDR3 finishes, and the germline J gene fills in the end. V lost 3 bases, J lost 2 bases, and 5 bases stayed unmatched. Germline-derived CDR1 and CDR2 are KGHSH and LQKENI. The CDR3 has 17 amino acids.

As concerns this clone: The CDR3 goes on 3 residues after the read ends, and that part is filled in from the germline J gene. This sample also contains other DNA sequences that code for the same CDR3. V and J are TRBV30 and TRBJ1-3, with 7 bases matching TRBD1. Germline CDR1 and CDR2: GTSNPN and SVGIG (reference sequence). J lost 3 bases, V lost 5 bases, and 10 bases had no gene match. The CDR3 extends over 15 amino acids. CDR3 loop: CAWGVNRGFGNTIYF. The sequenced CDR3 bases are TGTGCCTGGGGGGTAAACAGGGGATTTGGAAACACC.

About this clone itself: The read comes to an end 3 residues before the CDR3 does, leaving the germline J gene to fill in the end. The genes are TRBV5-1 and TRBJ2-3; 16 bases are a match to TRBD2. The CDR3 has 18 amino acids. Germline loops: CDR1 SGHRS, CDR2 YFSETQ. The CDR3 DNA, read in part, is TGCGCCAGCAGAGAACCGGGACTAGCGGGAGGGCTTGGGGAGACG. Protein: CASREPGLAGGLGET. Given in full, the CDR3 is CASREPGLAGGLGETQYF.

On this clone itself: From the germline J gene comes the end of the CDR3, since the read stops 3 residues before it. This sequence joins TRBV5-5 and TRBJ1-2; weak D call: TRBD1 (5 bases). There are 12 residues in the CDR3. Between the trimmed V and J ends, which lost 2 bases and 4 bases, there was a span of 6 bases. Germline CDR1 is SGHKS and CDR2 is YYEKEE (reference sequence). The DNA read from the CDR3 is TGTGCCAGCAGCTTCGACAGCTATGGC. Its translation: CASSFDSYG. The whole CDR3 sequence reads CASSFDSYGYTF.

CDR3 DNA (partial): TGTGCCAGCTCAAGGGAGCGGGGCTCTGGGGCCAACGTG. Protein product: CASSRERGSGANV. The whole CDR3 is CASSRERGSGANVLFF. The genes are TRBV18 and TRBJ2-2, with 7 nucleotides matching TRBD2. The read comes to an end 3 residues before the CDR3 does, leaving the germline J gene to fill in the end. The CDR3 runs 16 residues. Per germline, CDR1 KGHSH and CDR2 LQKENI.

About this clone: The CDR3 extends 3 residues past the end of the read, so its final part is completed from the germline J gene. The chain joins TRBV2 to TRBJ1-1, with D possibly matching TRBD1 (6 bases). CDR3 length: 14 amino acids. Per the germline V gene, CDR1 is SNHLY and CDR2 is FYNNEI. Here the CDR3 reads CASREAQGSYEAFF. CDR3 DNA, as far as it was read: TGTGCCAGCAGGGAGGCACAGGGTTCATACGAA.

Comment on this clone: The read terminates 3 residues before the CDR3 end, so the remaining end is supplied by the germline J gene. The V gene is TRBV30, the J gene TRBJ1-2, with D perhaps matching TRBD1 (5 bases). Germline V gene lookup returns CDR1 GTSNPN and CDR2 SVGIG (reference sequence). Trimming cost V 3 bases and J 2 bases, with 16 bases left between them. This CDR3 spans 15 amino acids. CDR3: CAWSEGASENYGYTF. The DNA read from the CDR3 is TGTGCCTGGAGCGAAGGGGCATCAGAGAACTATGGC.

A note on this clone: The DNA ends 3 residues before the CDR3 does, and the rest of the CDR3 is filled in from the germline J gene. The chain has TRBV2 and TRBJ2-6; a weak D match, TRBD1 (6 bases). There are 15 residues in the CDR3. The V end was cut by 6 bases, the J end by 0 bases, with 9 bases between. Per the germline V gene, CDR1 is SNHLY and CDR2 is FYNNEI. The DNA read from the CDR3 is TGTGCCAGCAGCGGACAGCTCTCTGGGGCCAACGTC. This encodes CASSGQLSGANV. The CDR3 in full is CASSGQLSGANVLTF.

In regard to this clone: The read ends 3 residues shy of where the CDR3 ends; the end is completed using the germline J gene. J is TRBJ2-3 and V is TRBV19; D is ambiguous. The ends were cut back, 3 bases at V and 5 bases at J, with 9 bases in the middle. CDR3 length: 13 amino acids. Germline assignment: CDR1 LNHDA and CDR2 SQIVND (reference sequence). CDR3 bases read: TGTGCCAGTAGTATTCGACTTGGAGATACG. Its protein product is CASSIRLGDT. The CDR3, in full, reads CASSIRLGDTQYF. Together with reference TRBV19 and TRBJ2-3, the CDR3 gives the full variable domain: DGGITQSPKYLFRKEGQNVTLSCEQNLNHDAMYWYRQDPGQGLRLIYYSQIVNDFQKGDIAEGYSVSREKKESFPLTVTSAQKNPTAFYLCASSIRLGDTQYFGPGTRLTVL.

Of note for this clone: Read coverage stops 3 residues before the CDR3 terminus; the germline J gene supplies the remainder. The chain is built from TRBV20-1 and TRBJ2-5, with no clear D. CDR1 is DFQATT and CDR2 is SNEGSKA in the germline V gene (reference sequence). The CDR3 runs 11 residues. V was pared by 6 bases and J by 3 bases, with 8 bases between. CDR3 region: CSASQEETQYF. The sequenced CDR3 bases are TGCAGTGCCAGTCAAGAAGAGACC.

Comments on this clone: The read terminates 3 residues before the CDR3 end, so the remaining end is supplied by the germline J gene. The V call is TRBV7-6, the J call TRBJ2-3; tentatively, D is TRBD2 (5 bases). The CDR3 length is 15 residues. Germline CDR1 SGHVS, CDR2 FNYEAQ. CDR3 DNA, as far as it was read: TGTGCCAGCAGCTTAGGAGTAGCGAACCAAGAGACG. Its protein product is CASSLGVANQET. The whole CDR3 is CASSLGVANQETQYF.

Note on this clone: The DNA ends 3 residues before the CDR3 does, and the rest of the CDR3 is filled in from the germline J gene. The chain employs TRBV12-5 and TRBJ2-3; 8 bases fit TRBD1. Germline assignment: CDR1 LGHNT and CDR2 FRNRAP. The CDR3 length is 16 residues. CDR3 bases read: TGTGCTAGTGGTTTGGAAGCCGGACAGGGATTTGTGACG. This gives the protein CASGLEAGQGFVT. The entire CDR3 protein is CASGLEAGQGFVTQYF. Filled out from reference TRBV12-5 and TRBJ2-3, the complete variable domain reads DARVTQTPRHKVTEMGQEVTMRCQPILGHNTVFWYRQTMMQGLELLAYFRNRAPLDDSGMPKDRFSAEMPDATLATLKIQPSEPRDSAVYFCASGLEAGQGFVTQYFGPGTRLTVL.

Turning to this clone: The read comes to an end 3 residues before the CDR3 does, leaving the germline J gene to fill in the end. The V call is TRBV30, the J call TRBJ2-6, with D unresolved. CDR3 length: 14 amino acids. In germline, CDR1 is GTSNPN, CDR2 SVGIG (reference sequence). Trimming removed 3 bases at V and 0 bases at J, with 6 bases between. The CDR3 sequence is CAWRHNSGANVLTF. Partial CDR3 DNA: TGTGCCTGGAGACATAACTCTGGGGCCAACGTC.

Worth noting for this clone: The sequenced fragment ends 3 residues before the CDR3 boundary, so the rest is inferred from the germline J gene. This sequence joins TRBV6-2 or TRBV6-3 and TRBJ1-2; D gene unclear. The V gene's germline CDR1 is MNHEY and CDR2 SVGEGT. The CDR3 runs to 16 residues. The DNA read from the CDR3 is TGTGCCAGCAGTCACGGACTAGCGGGAGTTTCCTACGAC. Translating gives CASSHGLAGVSYD. The whole CDR3 reads CASSHGLAGVSYDYTF.

Details on this clone: The read terminates 3 residues before the CDR3 end, so the remaining end is supplied by the germline J gene. This chain links TRBV7-9 with TRBJ2-1, with D maybe TRBD2 (6 bases). The germline gives CDR1 SEHNR, CDR2 FQNEAQ (reference sequence). This CDR3 comprises 14 residues. Trimming took off 1 base at V and 8 bases at J, with 12 bases between the two ends. The sequenced CDR3 bases are TGTGCCAGCAGCTTAGAGTTGGAGGGCGATGAG. This encodes CASSLELEGDE. In full, the CDR3 reads CASSLELEGDEQFF.

Turning to this clone: Additional DNA sequences in this sample encode the identical CDR3. The CDR3 here is CASSSRQSEAFF. CDR3 bases read: TGTGCCAGCAGCTCTCGACAGTCTGAA. V usage is TRBV7-9 and J usage is TRBJ1-1, with D possibly matching TRBD1 (5 bases). Read data end 3 residues before the CDR3 end; the end is taken from the germline J gene. The CDR3 covers 12 residues. In germline, CDR1 is SEHNR, CDR2 FQNEAQ (reference sequence). V lost 4 bases and J 6 bases, leaving 9 bases between the germline ends.

A note on this clone: Coverage ceases 3 residues before the CDR3 finishes, and the germline J gene fills in the end. The rearrangement joins TRBV16 to TRBJ2-5; D may be TRBD1 (7 bases). The CDR3 runs 15 residues. Germline lookup yields CDR1 KGHSY and CDR2 FQNENV. Trimming stripped 1 base from V and 4 bases from J, with 13 bases between. The CDR3 bases that were read are TGTGCCAGCAGCCAATTCAGGGGGGTCGGAGAGACC. Translation gives CASSQFRGVGET. The complete CDR3 sequence is CASSQFRGVGETQYF.

In the case of this clone: The CDR3 extends 3 residues past the end of the read, so its final part is completed from the germline J gene. The chain links TRBV5-1 to TRBJ2-2; D is undetermined. CDR3 length: 14 amino acids. The germline V gene encodes CDR1 SGHRS and CDR2 YFSETQ. CDR3 sequence reads: CASSSDGTNEKLFF. The CDR3 DNA, read in part, is TGCGCCAGCAGCTCCGACGGAACTAATGAAAAG.

Comment on this clone: Sequencing ends 3 residues short of the CDR3 end; the germline J gene provides the rest. V is TRBV7-2 and J is TRBJ2-2, with D possibly TRBD2 on 5 matching bases. CDR3 size: 14 residues. The V end lost 2 bases, the J end lost 7 bases, and 11 bases lay between the germline ends. The V gene's germline CDR1 is SGHTA and CDR2 FQGNSA. The CDR3 spells CASSLRATSGELFF. Incomplete CDR3 DNA: TGTGCCAGCAGCTTAAGGGCTACTAGCGGGGAG.

A remark on this clone: The CDR3 extends 3 residues past the end of the read, so its final part is completed from the germline J gene. The chain uses TRBV5-1 and TRBJ2-4; 10 bases are shared with TRBD2. Germline assignment: CDR1 SGHRS and CDR2 YFSETQ. The CDR3 consists of 16 residues. CDR3 in amino acids: CASSLSSLAGESVQYF. The covered CDR3 bases are TGCGCCAGCAGCTTGAGTTCCCTAGCGGGAGAGTCAGTT. The whole variable domain, filled in from reference TRBV5-1 and TRBJ2-4, reads KAGVTQTPRYLIKTRGQQVTLSCSPISGHRSVSWYQQTPGQGLQFLFEYFSETQRNKGNFPGRFSGRQFSNSRSEMNVSTLELGDSALYLCASSLSSLAGESVQYFGAGTRLSVL.

Details on this clone: The sequenced fragment ends 3 residues before the CDR3 boundary, so the rest is inferred from the germline J gene. This rearrangement joins TRBV9 to TRBJ2-5; D remains unclear. Trimming cost V 3 bases and J 1 base, with 7 bases left between them. CDR3 length: 13 residues. Germline CDR1 SGDLS, CDR2 YYNGEE. CDR3 bases read: TGTGCCAGCAGCGCAGGTTTCCAAGAGACC. This gives the protein CASSAGFQET. The CDR3 in full is CASSAGFQETQYF.

Notes on this clone: The CDR3 goes on 3 residues after the read ends, and that part is filled in from the germline J gene. The chain recombines TRBV10-3 with TRBJ2-7, with D possibly being TRBD1 (5 bases). Germline CDR1 reads ENHRY; CDR2 reads SYGVKD. Trimming took 10 bases from V and 0 from J, leaving 13 bases between them. This CDR3 is 13 amino acids long. CDR3: CATQARVSYEQYF. The CDR3 bases that were read are TGTGCCACGCAGGCCAGGGTCTCCTACGAG.